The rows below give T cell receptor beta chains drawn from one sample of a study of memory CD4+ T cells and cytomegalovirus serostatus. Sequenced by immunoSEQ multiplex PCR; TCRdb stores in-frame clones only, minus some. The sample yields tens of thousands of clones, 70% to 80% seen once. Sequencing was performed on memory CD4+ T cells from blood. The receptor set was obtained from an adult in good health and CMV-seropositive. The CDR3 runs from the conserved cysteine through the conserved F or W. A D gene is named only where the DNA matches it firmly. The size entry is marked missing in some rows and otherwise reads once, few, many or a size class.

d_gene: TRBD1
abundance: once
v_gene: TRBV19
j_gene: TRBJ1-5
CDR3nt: TGTGCCAGTAGTAGCTCCAGGGGGAACAATCAGCCCCAGCATTTT
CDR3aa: CASSSSRGNNQPQHF

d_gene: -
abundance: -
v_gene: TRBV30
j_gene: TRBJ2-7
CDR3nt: TGTGCCTGGAGTAAAGGGCACTCCTACGAGCAGTACTTC
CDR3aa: CAWSKGHSYEQYF

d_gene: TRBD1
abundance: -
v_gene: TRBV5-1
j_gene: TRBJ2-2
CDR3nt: TGCGCCAGCATGGGGAACCCTGGGACAGGGATGGCCGGGGAGCTGTTTTTT
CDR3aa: CASMGNPGTGMAGELFF

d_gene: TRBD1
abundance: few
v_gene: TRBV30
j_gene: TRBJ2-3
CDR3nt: TGTGCCTGGAGGGCAGGGGGCGTAGATACGCAGTATTTT
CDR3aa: CAWRAGGVDTQYF

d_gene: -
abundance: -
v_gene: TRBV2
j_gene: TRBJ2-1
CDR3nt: TGTGCCAGCTCGGGCAACATCATACTTACTTACAATGAGCAGTTCTTC
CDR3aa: CASSGNIILTYNEQFF

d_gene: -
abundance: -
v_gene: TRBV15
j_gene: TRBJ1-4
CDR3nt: TGTGCCACCAGCAGAGATCCCAATGATGAAAAACTGTTTTTT
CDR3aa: CATSRDPNDEKLFF

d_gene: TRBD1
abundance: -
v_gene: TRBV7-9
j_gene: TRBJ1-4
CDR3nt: TGTGCCAGCAGCCGACAGGGGGAAAAACTGTTTTTT
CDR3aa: CASSRQGEKLFF

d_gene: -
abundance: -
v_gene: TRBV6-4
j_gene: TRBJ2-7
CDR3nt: TGTGCCAGCAGTGACGAACTGTGCTACGAGCAGTACTTC
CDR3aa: CASSDELCYEQYF

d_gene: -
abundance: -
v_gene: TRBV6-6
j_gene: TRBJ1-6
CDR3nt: TGTGCCAGCAGTGCTTCCTCTTGGGCCCTCCACTTT
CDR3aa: CASSASSWALHF

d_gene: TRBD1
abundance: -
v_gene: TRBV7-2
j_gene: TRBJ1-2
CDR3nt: TGTGCCAGCAGCTGGGACAGAGGAGGATATGGCTACACCTTC
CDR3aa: CASSWDRGGYGYTF

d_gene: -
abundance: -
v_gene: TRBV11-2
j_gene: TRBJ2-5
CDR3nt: TGTGCCAGCAGCTTTTGGAGGGAGACCCAGTACTTC
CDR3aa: CASSFWRETQYF

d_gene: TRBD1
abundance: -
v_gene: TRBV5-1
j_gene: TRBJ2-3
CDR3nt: TGCGCCAGCAGCTTTTTAGCGGGACAGGGGACAGATACGCAGTATTTT
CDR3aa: CASSFLAGQGTDTQYF

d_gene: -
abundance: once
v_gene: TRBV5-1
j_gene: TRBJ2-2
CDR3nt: TGCGCCAGCAGCTTGGGGCAGGGAAACACCGGGGAGCTGTTTTTT
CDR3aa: CASSLGQGNTGELFF

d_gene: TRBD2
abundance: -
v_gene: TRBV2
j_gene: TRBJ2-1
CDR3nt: TGTGCCAGCAGTGAACTGCGGGGGGGCCAGAGTGAGCAGTTCTTC
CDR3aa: CASSELRGGQSEQFF

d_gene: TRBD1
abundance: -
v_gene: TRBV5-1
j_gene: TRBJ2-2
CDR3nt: TGCGCCAGCAGCTTGGACAGGGGGGACACCGGGGAGCTGTTTTTT
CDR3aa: CASSLDRGDTGELFF

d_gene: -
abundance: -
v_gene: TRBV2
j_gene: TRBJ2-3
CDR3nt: TGTGCCAGCATCTTGGGGATTGCTAGCACAGATACGCAGTATTTT
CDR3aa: CASILGIASTDTQYF

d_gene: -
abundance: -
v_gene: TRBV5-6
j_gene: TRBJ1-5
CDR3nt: TGTGCCAGCAGCTTGAGGGCAGGCCCGAATCAGCCCCAGCATTTT
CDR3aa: CASSLRAGPNQPQHF

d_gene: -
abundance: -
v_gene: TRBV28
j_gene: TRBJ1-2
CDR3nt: TGTGCCAGCAGACCGGGCAACTATGGCTACACCTTC
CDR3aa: CASRPGNYGYTF

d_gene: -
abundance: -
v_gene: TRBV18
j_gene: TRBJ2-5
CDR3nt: TGTGCCAGCTCACCCTCAACGGAAGAGACCCAGTACTTC
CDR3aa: CASSPSTEETQYF

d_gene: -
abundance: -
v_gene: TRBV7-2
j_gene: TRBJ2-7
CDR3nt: TGTGCCAGCAGCTTAGGCGGCGGGTATTACGAGCAGTACTTC
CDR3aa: CASSLGGGYYEQYF

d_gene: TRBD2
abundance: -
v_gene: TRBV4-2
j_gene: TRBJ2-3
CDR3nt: TGTGCCAGCAGCCAAGATGAAACTAGCGGGGCCCGCAGGGGGACGCAGTATTTT
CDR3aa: CASSQDETSGARRGTQYF

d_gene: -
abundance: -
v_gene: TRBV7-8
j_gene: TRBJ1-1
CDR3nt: TGTGCCAGCAGCTTAGTGGCCAGAAACACTGAAGCTTTCTTT
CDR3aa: CASSLVARNTEAFF

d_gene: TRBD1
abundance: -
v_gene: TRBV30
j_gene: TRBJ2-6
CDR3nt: TGTGCCTGGAGTGTACAGATTTGGGACAGGGGCCCCTCTGGGGCCAACGTCCTGACTTTC
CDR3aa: CAWSVQIWDRGPSGANVLTF

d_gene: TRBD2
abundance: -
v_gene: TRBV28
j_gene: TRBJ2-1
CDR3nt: TGTGCCAGCAGGCCTAGCGGGAGGGGCTCTGAGCAGTTCTTC
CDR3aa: CASRPSGRGSEQFF

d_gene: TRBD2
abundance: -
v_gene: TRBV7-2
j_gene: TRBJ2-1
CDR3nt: TGTGCCAGCAGCCCGTGGGCTAGCGGATACAATGAGCAGTTCTTC
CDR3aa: CASSPWASGYNEQFF

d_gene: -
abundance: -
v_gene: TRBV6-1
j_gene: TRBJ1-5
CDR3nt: TGTGCCAGCAGTGAAGAGGGAAGGAAGTCTTATCAGCCCCAGCATTTT
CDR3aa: CASSEEGRKSYQPQHF

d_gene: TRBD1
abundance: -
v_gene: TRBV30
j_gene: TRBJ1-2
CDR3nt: TGTGCCTTAAACAGGGGCCTGACGTGGGGTGGCTACACCTTC
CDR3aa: CALNRGLTWGGYTF

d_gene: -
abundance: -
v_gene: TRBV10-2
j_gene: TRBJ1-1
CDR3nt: TGCGCCAGCAGGTTCGAGGGTTTGGGCACTGAAGCTTTCTTT
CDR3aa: CASRFEGLGTEAFF

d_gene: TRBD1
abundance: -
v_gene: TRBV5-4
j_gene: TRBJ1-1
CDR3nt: TGTGCCAGCAGCTTGGAAGGTGGAAGTAGGGGGCTAGGCACTGAAGCTTTCTTT
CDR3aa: CASSLEGGSRGLGTEAFF

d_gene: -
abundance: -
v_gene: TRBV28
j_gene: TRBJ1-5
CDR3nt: TGTGCCAGCAGCCAGGGTCATAGCAATCAGCCCCAGCATTTT
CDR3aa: CASSQGHSNQPQHF

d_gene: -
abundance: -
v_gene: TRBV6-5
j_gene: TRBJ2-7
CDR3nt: TGTGCCAGCAGTAAGACTGGGCGCGAGCAGTACTTC
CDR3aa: CASSKTGREQYF

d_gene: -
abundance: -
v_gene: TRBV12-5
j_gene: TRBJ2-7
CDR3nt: TGTGCTAGTGCCTCGGACGAGCAGTACTTC
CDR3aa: CASASDEQYF